One sample yielded the 24 T cell receptor beta chains listed below, sequenced in a study of regulatory T cells in long-lasting Graves disease. Time point of the sample: newly diagnosed GD, antithyroid drugs for less than 3 months. The TCR library was made from RNA extracted from PBMCs. Combining iRepertoire HTBI primers with Arm-PCR of CDR3 regions, the authors built TCR beta libraries. TCRdb redid the calling of the multiplex PCR reads with MiXCR, one entry per CDR3 protein. This sample yields approximately 470,000 distinct CDR3 sequences, of which around 15% are seen a single time; more than 10% belongs to the top ten. The sample was also linked to a second study, of T cells in Graves' hyperthyroidism and ophthalmopathy.

Sequencing was performed on peripheral blood mononuclear cells (PBMCs), taken at new diagnosis, from a patient treated with antithyroid drugs. The receptors were gathered from a man aged 35 to 55 with Graves disease.

The gene calls are TRBV24-1 and TRBJ2-7, with TRBD2 matching 12 bases. The CDR3 extends over 19 amino acids. CDR1 and CDR2 from the germline V gene are KGHDR and SFDVKD. The trim removed 11 bases at V and 7 bases at J, leaving 26 bases unmatched. The CDR3 loop reads CANRTGAKTRLAGAQEQYF. CDR3 DNA: TGTGCCAATCGGACAGGGGCGAAAACCCGACTAGCGGGAGCGCAGGAGCAGTACTTC.

This clonotype came up many times. V usage is TRBV30 and J usage is TRBJ2-1; D gene uncertain. V gave up 2 bases and J gave up 4 bases, with 9 bases separating them. The length of the CDR3 is 13 residues. Germline-derived CDR1 and CDR2 are GTSNPN and SVGIG (reference sequence). CDR3 DNA: TGTGCCTGGAGTATCAGACCTTACAATGAGCAGTTCTTC. Translation: CAWSIRPYNEQFF.

This clonotype appeared many times. The chain employs TRBV11-2 and TRBJ2-1, with D maybe TRBD1 (6 bases). CDR3 length: 15 amino acids. Germline V gene data show CDR1 as SGHAT and CDR2 as FQNNGV. Trimming stripped 0 bases from V and 7 bases from J, with 13 bases between. The CDR3 protein is CASSLDHRDGNEQFF. As DNA, the CDR3 is TGTGCCAGCAGCTTAGATCACAGGGACGGGAATGAGCAGTTCTTC.

In DNA, the CDR3 is TGTGCCAGTAGTATTATCCGGGACAGGGAATACTCTGGGGCCAACGTCCTGACTTTC. This encodes CASSIIRDREYSGANVLTF. The gene calls are TRBV19 and TRBJ2-6; TRBD1 matches 9 bases. Germline-derived CDR1 and CDR2 are LNHDA and SQIVND (reference sequence). The V and J ends lost 3 bases and 0 bases, in that order; junction bases with no gene match: 9. This CDR3 is built from 19 residues.

This clonotype appeared many times. The chain is built from TRBV27 and TRBJ2-1; 7 bases fit TRBD1. V was pared by 7 bases and J by 7 bases, with 1 base of the junction left unmatched. Germline CDR1 is MNHEY and CDR2 is SMNVEV (reference sequence). The CDR3 extends over 11 amino acids. The CDR3 DNA follows: TGTGCCAGCATACAGGGGAATGAGCAGTTCTTC. As protein: CASIQGNEQFF.

This clonotype showed up just a few times. The chain recombines TRBV15 with TRBJ2-3, with 8 positions matching TRBD2. CDR1 and CDR2 from the germline V gene are LNHNV and YYDKDF (reference sequence). The ends lost 0 bases at V and 8 bases at J; junction bases unmatched: 13. The CDR3 has 17 residues. The CDR3 coding sequence is TGTGCCACCAGCAGAGATTGGGTAGCGGGAAGATCGGGTACGCAGTATTTT. It is translated as CATSRDWVAGRSGTQYF.

This clonotype occurred many times. Here the CDR3 reads CSARGLAGETRYEQYF. CDR3 coding DNA: TGCAGTGCTAGAGGACTAGCGGGAGAAACTCGGTACGAGCAGTACTTC. The chain carries TRBV20-1 and TRBJ2-7; 12 bases map to TRBD2. The J segment lost 4 bases and the V segment lost 1 base, leaving 8 bases of the junction unmatched. Per germline, CDR1 DFQATT and CDR2 SNEGSKA (reference sequence). The CDR3 totals 16 residues.

This clonotype was recorded many times. V and J are TRBV5-1 and TRBJ2-7; D not certain. This CDR3 contains 13 residues. The germline gives CDR1 SGHRS, CDR2 YFSETQ. Trimming took 9 bases from V and 0 from J, leaving 13 bases between them. This CDR3 is CATSMAPSYEQYF. The CDR3 DNA sequence: TGCGCCACCTCAATGGCCCCCTCCTACGAGCAGTACTTC.

This clonotype has ten or more counts. The V gene is TRBV5-1, the J gene TRBJ2-1; 8 bases agree with TRBD2. The CDR3 contains 14 residues. Trimming removed 0 bases from V and 10 bases from J; junction bases left unmatched: 6. Germline V gives CDR1 SGHRS, CDR2 YFSETQ. This CDR3 is CASSLAVLAGEQFF. For the CDR3, the DNA is TGCGCCAGCAGCTTGGCGGTGTTAGCGGGGGAGCAGTTCTTC.

J is TRBJ2-1 and V is TRBV10-3; tentative D call: TRBD1 (5 bases). Trimming pared 3 bases from V and 2 bases from J, leaving 17 bases between. Per the germline V gene, CDR1 is ENHRY and CDR2 is SYGVKD. The CDR3 runs to 17 residues. The CDR3 DNA sequence: TGTGCCATCAGTGATAACTCAGGGCAGGGCCCCTACAATGAGCAGTTCTTC. Amino acid sequence: CAISDNSGQGPYNEQFF.

This clonotype was counted between two and nine times. The V and J genes are TRBV6-5 and TRBJ2-5; tentatively, D is TRBD2 (7 bases). Trimming shortened V by 2 bases and J by 5 bases, and 15 bases separated the two germline ends. The CDR3 is 15 amino acids. Germline CDR1 is MNHEY and CDR2 is SVGAGI. CDR3: CASSYHEAGHETQYF. The CDR3 bases are TGTGCCAGCAGTTACCACGAAGCGGGACACGAGACCCAGTACTTC.

The genes are TRBV2 and TRBJ2-3; D ambiguous. The CDR3 covers 15 residues. Germline assignment: CDR1 SNHLY and CDR2 FYNNEI. Trimming took 2 bases from V and 4 from J, leaving 13 bases between them. DNA of the CDR3: TGTGCCAGCAGTGAAAGGTTCCTCCGTCCAGATACGCAGTATTTT. Its translation: CASSERFLRPDTQYF.

This clonotype showed up many times. The V call is TRBV30, the J call TRBJ1-1; D is undetermined. This CDR3 is built from 13 residues. Germline values: CDR1 GTSNPN, CDR2 SVGIG (reference sequence). Trimming left V 2 bases short and J 1 base short, with 8 bases between. CDR3 sequence reads: CAWSLGRNTEAFF. The CDR3 region has the DNA TGTGCCTGGAGTCTGGGAAGGAACACTGAAGCTTTCTTT.

Only a few counts were recorded for this clonotype. The chain joins TRBV9 to TRBJ2-3; perhaps TRBD2 as D (5 bases). Per germline, CDR1 SGDLS and CDR2 YYNGEE. This CDR3 has 13 amino acids. V lost 0 bases and J lost 6, with 8 bases in between. The CDR3 nucleotides are TGTGCCAGCAGCGTAGCCGGGGAGGATACGCAGTATTTT. It is translated as CASSVAGEDTQYF.

Ten or more counts support this clonotype. The chain carries TRBV20-1 and TRBJ2-7; the D gene is possibly TRBD2 (6 bases). Between the trimmed V and J ends, which lost 8 bases and 0 bases, there was a span of 14 bases. In germline, CDR1 is DFQATT, CDR2 SNEGSKA (reference sequence). The length of the CDR3 is 13 residues. CDR3 sequence: CSLGGRSSYEQYF. In DNA, the CDR3 is TGCAGTTTGGGGGGAAGGAGCTCCTACGAGCAGTACTTC.

Of note for this clonotype: The germline gene is not matched at one end of the junction; a read error may be the cause. The rearrangement uses TRBV20-1 and TRBJ2-3; 11 bases fit TRBD2. Looked up from germline, CDR1 is DFQATT and CDR2 is SNEGSKA (reference sequence). The CDR3 has 15 residues. The CDR3 coding sequence is TGCAGTGCTGGAGAGACTAGCGGGACCACAGATACGCAGTATTTT. The encoded protein is CSAGETSGTTDTQYF.

This clonotype was counted only a few times. One end of the junction is discordant with germline, which a read error may explain. The J gene is TRBJ2-3, the V gene TRBV7-7; D may be TRBD2 (7 bases). This CDR3 is 15 amino acids long. CDR1 and CDR2 (germline): SSHAT, FNYEAQ (reference sequence). The CDR3, as DNA: TGTGCTAGCAGCTTAGGGGGGGCTCCCACAGATACGCAGTATTTT. It is translated as CASSLGGAPTDTQYF.

With regard to this clonotype: One base away lies a much larger clone, so this may be a sequencing read error. The chain combines TRBV20-1 with TRBJ1-5; D might be TRBD1 (6 bases). The germline V gene encodes CDR1 DFQATT and CDR2 SNEGSKA (reference sequence). CDR3 length: 16 amino acids. CDR3 nucleotides: TGCAGTGCTAGAGATGGACAGCCTCATAGCTATCAGCCCCAGCATTTT. Amino acid sequence: CSARDGQPHSYQPQHF.

The chain uses TRBV19 and TRBJ2-2; D is ambiguous. The CDR3 spans 13 residues. Germline V lookup: CDR1 LNHDA, CDR2 SQIVND (reference sequence). Trimming removed 1 base at V and 6 bases at J, with 6 bases between. The CDR3 DNA sequence: TGTGCCAGTAGTATAGGGGCGGCCGGGGAGCTGTTTTTT. The encoded protein is CASSIGAAGELFF.

In its sample, this clonotype was seen a few times. The gene calls are TRBV19 and TRBJ2-1; D unresolved. Trimming cost V 4 bases and J 5 bases, with 6 bases left between them. The germline CDR1 and CDR2 sequences are LNHDA and SQIVND (reference sequence). The CDR3 sequence is 12 residues long. The CDR3 spells CASSSYHNEQFF. The CDR3 DNA reads as TGTGCCAGTAGTAGCTACCACAATGAGCAGTTCTTC.

The sample holds a few counts of this clonotype. The chain uses TRBV5-4 and TRBJ1-4, with D hard to call. V was cut by 5 bases and J by 3 bases, with 8 bases left in between. Germline assignment: CDR1 SGHNT and CDR2 YYREEE (reference sequence). The CDR3 has 13 residues. The CDR3 loop is CASRTDPNEKLFF. CDR3 nucleotides: TGTGCCAGCAGAACTGACCCTAATGAAAAACTGTTTTTT.

This clonotype was picked up a small number of times. The V and J genes are TRBV24-1 and TRBJ1-2; D is unclear. CDR1 KGHDR and CDR2 SFDVKD come from the germline V gene. Trimming left V 2 bases short and J 0 bases short, with 9 bases between. This CDR3 has 15 residues. CDR3 in DNA: TGTGCCACCAGTGATTCTTCAGAGGCTAACTATGGCTACACCTTC. As protein: CATSDSSEANYGYTF.

This clonotype showed up many times. V gene TRBV9 combines with J gene TRBJ2-1; 12 nucleotides line up with TRBD2. CDR1 and CDR2 from the germline V gene are SGDLS and YYNGEE. Trimming removed 0 bases from V and 3 bases from J; junction bases left unmatched: 4. The CDR3 is made up of 17 amino acids. CDR3 nucleotides: TGTGCCAGCAGCGTAGGAGCTAGCGGGAGGGTCTACAATGAGCAGTTCTTC. As protein: CASSVGASGRVYNEQFF.

This clonotype was counted at least ten times. CDR3 region: CSAGAGTGELFF. The CDR3 DNA reads as TGCAGCGCTGGTGCCGGTACCGGGGAGCTGTTTTTT. The chain uses TRBV29-1 and TRBJ2-2; D unclear. Germline lookup yields CDR1 SQVTM and CDR2 ANQGSEA. V was clipped by 7 bases and J by 5 bases, with 11 bases between them. The CDR3 has 12 residues.